Included here is one T cell receptor (beta chain) sequence, with context. Researchers reported sorting CD4+ naive, central memory, regulatory and stem cell-like memory cells via CD45RO/CCR7/CD25/CD127/CD95/CD27. Reverse transcribing all isolated RNA meant expressed TCRB transcripts were sequenced. Data came from immunoSEQ multiplex PCR; TCRdb stores just in-frame clones and leaves some out. Here the sample spans around 300,000 clones, roughly 8% being singletons. The data were obtained in a study of beta chain features in type 1 diabetes. Germline assignment: CDR1 SGHTA and CDR2 FQGTGA. V lost 3 bases and J lost 1, with 9 bases in between. The CDR3 is made up of 15 amino acids.

The source is a young woman in good health. V is TRBV7-3 and J is TRBJ2-2; D uncertain. Input material: central memory CD4+ T cells from blood. CDR3 nucleotides: TGTGCCAGCAGCTTCGGCGCAGTGAACACCGGGGAGCTGTTTTTT. Its protein is CASSFGAVNTGELFF.